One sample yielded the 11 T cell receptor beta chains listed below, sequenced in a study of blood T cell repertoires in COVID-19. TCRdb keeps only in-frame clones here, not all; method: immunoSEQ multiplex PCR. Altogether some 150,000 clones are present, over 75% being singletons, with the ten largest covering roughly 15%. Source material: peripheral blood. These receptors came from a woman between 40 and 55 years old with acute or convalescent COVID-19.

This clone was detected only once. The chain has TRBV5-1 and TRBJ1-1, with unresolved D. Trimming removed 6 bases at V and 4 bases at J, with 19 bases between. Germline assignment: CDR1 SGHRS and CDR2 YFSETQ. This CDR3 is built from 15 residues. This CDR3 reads CASTNEGSGGTEAFF. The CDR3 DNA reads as TGCGCCAGCACGAATGAAGGATCCGGCGGCACTGAAGCTTTCTTT.

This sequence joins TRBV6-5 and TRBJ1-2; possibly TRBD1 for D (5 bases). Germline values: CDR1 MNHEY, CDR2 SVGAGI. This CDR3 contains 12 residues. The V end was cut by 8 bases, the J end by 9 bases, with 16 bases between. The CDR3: CASFGQVESYTF. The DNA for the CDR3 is TGTGCCAGCTTCGGACAAGTGGAGAGCTACACCTTC.

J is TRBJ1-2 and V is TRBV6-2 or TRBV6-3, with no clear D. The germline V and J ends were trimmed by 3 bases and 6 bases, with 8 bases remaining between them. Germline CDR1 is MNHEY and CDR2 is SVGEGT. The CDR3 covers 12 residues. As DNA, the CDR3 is TGTGCCAGCAGTTATGTCGGGGATGGCTACACCTTC. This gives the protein CASSYVGDGYTF.

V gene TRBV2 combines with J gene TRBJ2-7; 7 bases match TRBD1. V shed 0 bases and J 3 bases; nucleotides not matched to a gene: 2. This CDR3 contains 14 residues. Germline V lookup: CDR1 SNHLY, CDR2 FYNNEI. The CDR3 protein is CASSEAGQRYEQYF. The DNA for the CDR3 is TGTGCCAGCAGTGAAGCGGGACAGCGCTACGAGCAGTACTTC.

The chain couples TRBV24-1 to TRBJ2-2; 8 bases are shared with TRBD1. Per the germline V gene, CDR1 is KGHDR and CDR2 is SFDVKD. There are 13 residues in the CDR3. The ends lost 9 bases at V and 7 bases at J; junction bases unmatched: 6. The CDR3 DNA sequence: TGTGCCACCCGGACAGGGTGGGGCGGGGAGCTGTTTTTT. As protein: CATRTGWGGELFF.

The CDR3 loop reads CASSLDRGHNEQFF. The CDR3 DNA follows: TGTGCCAGCAGCTTAGACAGGGGTCACAATGAGCAGTTCTTC. The V gene is TRBV7-2, the J gene TRBJ2-1, with TRBD1 identical over 7 bases. The CDR3 is 14 amino acids. V shed 1 base and J 5 bases; nucleotides not matched to a gene: 2. The germline V gene encodes CDR1 SGHTA and CDR2 FQGNSA. Full variable domain (missing parts from reference TRBV7-2 and TRBJ2-1): GAGVSQSPSNKVTEKGKDVELRCDPISGHTALYWYRQSLGQGLEFLIYFQGNSAPDKSGLPSDRFSAERTGGSVSTLTIQRTQQEDSAVYLCASSLDRGHNEQFFGPGTRLTVL.

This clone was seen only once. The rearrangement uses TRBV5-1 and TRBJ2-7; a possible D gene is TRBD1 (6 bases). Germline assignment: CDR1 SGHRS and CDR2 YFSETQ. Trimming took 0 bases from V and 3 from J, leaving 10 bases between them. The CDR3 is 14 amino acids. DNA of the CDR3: TGCGCCAGCAGCTTGGAGGTACAGGGCTACGAGCAGTACTTC. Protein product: CASSLEVQGYEQYF.

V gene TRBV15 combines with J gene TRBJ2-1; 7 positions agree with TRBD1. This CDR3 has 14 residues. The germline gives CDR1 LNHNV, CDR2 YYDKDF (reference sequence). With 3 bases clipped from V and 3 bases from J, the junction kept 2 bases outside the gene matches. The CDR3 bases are TGTGCCACCAGCAGGGACAGGAACTACAATGAGCAGTTCTTC. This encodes CATSRDRNYNEQFF. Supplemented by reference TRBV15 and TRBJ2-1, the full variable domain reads DAMVIQNPRYQVTQFGKPVTLSCSQTLNHNVMYWYQQKSSQAPKLLFHYYDKDFNNEADTPDNFQSRRPNTSFCFLDIRSPGLGDTAMYLCATSRDRNYNEQFFGPGTRLTVL.

The DNA for the CDR3 is TGTGCCACCAGTGATTCAACAGGGGTCCAGCCCCAGCATTTT. Translation gives CATSDSTGVQPQHF. The chain couples TRBV24-1 to TRBJ1-5; 7 bases fit TRBD1. This CDR3 is 14 amino acids long. The junction had 4 bases not matched to a gene; V was cut back by 2 bases and J by 7 bases. Germline-derived CDR1 and CDR2 are KGHDR and SFDVKD.

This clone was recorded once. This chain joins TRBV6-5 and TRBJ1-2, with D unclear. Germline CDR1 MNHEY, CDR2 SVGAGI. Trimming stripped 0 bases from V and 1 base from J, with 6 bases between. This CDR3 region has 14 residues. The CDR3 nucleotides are TGTGCCAGCAGTTACTCGACGGGTAACTATGGCTACACCTTC. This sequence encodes CASSYSTGNYGYTF.

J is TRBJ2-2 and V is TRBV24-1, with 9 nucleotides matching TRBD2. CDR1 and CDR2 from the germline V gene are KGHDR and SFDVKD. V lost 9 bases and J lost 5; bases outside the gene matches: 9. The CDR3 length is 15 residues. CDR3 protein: CATSTPLAGTGELFF. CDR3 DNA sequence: TGTGCCACCTCTACTCCTCTAGCGGGGACCGGGGAGCTGTTTTTT.